Listed here are 28 T cell receptor beta chains from one sample, sequenced in a study of blood T cell repertoires in COVID-19. The assay was immunoSEQ multiplex PCR, and TCRdb's table has in-frame clones only and misses some. Of about 88,000 clones in the sample, over 75% are singletons; the top ten hold more than 12%. The sequenced material came from peripheral blood. These TCRs come from a woman aged 70-85 years with acute or convalescent COVID-19.

This clone was recorded only once. The rearrangement uses TRBV19 and TRBJ2-1; 7 nucleotides agree with TRBD2. Germline CDR1 LNHDA, CDR2 SQIVND (reference sequence). This CDR3 is built from 15 residues. The V gene end was trimmed by 3 bases and the J gene end by 1 base; junction bases not matched to a gene: 3. The CDR3 reads CASSIGSGSYNEQFF. The CDR3 nucleotides read TGTGCCAGTAGTATTGGTAGCGGGTCCTACAATGAGCAGTTCTTC.

The rearrangement joins TRBV5-5 to TRBJ2-1, with TRBD2 as a possible D gene (6 bases). The CDR3 is 15 residues long. Germline V gene lookup returns CDR1 SGHKS and CDR2 YYEKEE (reference sequence). Trimming removed 2 bases from V and 6 bases from J, with 15 bases in between. The CDR3 coding sequence is TGTGCCAGCAGCTTACACGAGGAGGGAATCAATGAGCAGTTCTTC. Amino acids: CASSLHEEGINEQFF.

The chain couples TRBV5-1 to TRBJ2-2, with 7 bases fitting TRBD1. Germline-derived CDR1 and CDR2 are SGHRS and YFSETQ. V shed 0 bases and J 2 bases; nucleotides not matched to a gene: 1. The CDR3 has 15 amino acids. DNA of the CDR3: TGCGCCAGCAGCTTGGGGGACAGAAACACCGGGGAGCTGTTTTTT. Translation: CASSLGDRNTGELFF. Full variable domain (remainder filled in from reference TRBV5-1 and TRBJ2-2): KAGVTQTPRYLIKTRGQQVTLSCSPISGHRSVSWYQQTPGQGLQFLFEYFSETQRNKGNFPGRFSGRQFSNSRSEMNVSTLELGDSALYLCASSLGDRNTGELFFGEGSRLTVL.

V is TRBV4-1 and J is TRBJ2-1, with 7 bases aligning to TRBD1. CDR1 is MGHRA, CDR2 YSYEKL, per germline. The CDR3 is made up of 18 amino acids. V shed 0 bases, J shed 0 bases, and the junction held 8 bases outside the gene matches. In DNA form, the CDR3 reads TGCGCCAGCAGCCAAGAGTTCCTTCGGGACAGCTCCTACAATGAGCAGTTCTTC. Protein: CASSQEFLRDSSYNEQFF.

The chain uses TRBV28 and TRBJ1-2, with 7 bases fitting TRBD1. V dropped 6 bases and J dropped 3; count of bases not matched to a gene: 4. CDR1 and CDR2 from the germline V gene are MDHEN and SYDVKM. The CDR3 covers 13 residues. The CDR3 DNA reads as TGTGCCAGCAGGACACAGGGGTACTATGGCTACACCTTC. This sequence encodes CASRTQGYYGYTF.

This chain links TRBV24-1 with TRBJ2-2; 7 bases map to TRBD1. Germline V lookup: CDR1 KGHDR, CDR2 SFDVKD. CDR3 length equals 17 residues. The J segment lost 2 bases and the V segment lost 0 bases, leaving 5 bases of the junction unmatched. Here the CDR3 reads CATSDLPGTANTGELFF. The CDR3 region has the DNA TGTGCCACCAGTGATTTGCCCGGGACAGCTAACACCGGGGAGCTGTTTTTT.

The V and J genes are TRBV27 and TRBJ2-5, with 14 bases aligning to TRBD2. From germline, CDR1 is MNHEY and CDR2 SMNVEV (reference sequence). V lost 4 bases to trimming and J lost 5 bases; unmatched junction nucleotides: 6. The CDR3 covers 16 residues. The CDR3 coding sequence is TGTGCCAGCAGTTCCGGACTAGCGGGGGGCAGCGAGACCCAGTACTTC. This translates into CASSSGLAGGSETQYF.

This clone was observed a few times. CDR3 DNA: TGTGCCAGCGGGTTATACTCCGAGCAGTACGTC. The encoded protein is CASGLYSEQYV. The V call is TRBV28, the J call TRBJ2-7; D not resolved. Looked up from germline, CDR1 is MDHEN and CDR2 is SYDVKM. The CDR3 has 11 residues. V lost 8 bases to trimming and J lost 6 bases, with 11 bases between them.

This chain joins TRBV27 and TRBJ2-1; 10 positions match TRBD2. CDR3 length: 18 residues. V was pared by 6 bases and J by 1 base, with 12 bases of the junction left unmatched. From germline, CDR1 is MNHEY and CDR2 SMNVEV (reference sequence). CDR3 amino acids: CASRIQAGGAHSYNEQFF. CDR3 sequence (DNA): TGTGCCAGCAGAATCCAAGCGGGAGGGGCTCATTCCTACAATGAGCAGTTCTTC.

The chain carries TRBV3-1 (or the pseudogene TRBV3-2) and TRBJ1-1; D may be TRBD1 (6 bases). V lost 6 bases, J lost 1 base, and 12 bases lay in between. From germline, CDR1 is LGHDT and CDR2 YNNKEL (reference sequence). The length of the CDR3 is 14 residues. This CDR3 is CASSLRGWNTEAFF. The CDR3 region has the DNA TGTGCCAGCAGTTTGAGGGGGTGGAACACTGAAGCTTTCTTT.

The chain carries TRBV19 and TRBJ1-2; 8 bases fit TRBD1. V lost 6 bases, J lost 7 bases, and 13 bases stayed unmatched. Looked up from germline, CDR1 is LNHDA and CDR2 is SQIVND (reference sequence). The CDR3 totals 15 residues. CDR3 loop: CASSTQYRGAGGYTF. The CDR3 DNA reads TGTGCCAGTAGCACACAATACAGGGGGGCTGGTGGCTACACCTTC.

Of note for this clone: One end of the junction varies from germline; a read error may be responsible. The rearrangement uses TRBV19 and TRBJ2-2, with 10 bases aligning to TRBD1. Germline CDR1 LNHDA, CDR2 SQIVND (reference sequence). The CDR3 has 17 amino acids. CDR3 in DNA: TGTGCCAGTAAGCTTGCGGGACAGGGGACGAAGACCGGGGAGCTGTTTTTT. Protein: CASKLAGQGTKTGELFF.

The chain couples TRBV2 to TRBJ1-2, with D uncertain. V was cut by 6 bases and J by 6 bases, with 5 bases left in between. CDR1 is SNHLY and CDR2 is FYNNEI in the germline V gene. The CDR3 has 10 residues. The CDR3 DNA sequence: TGTGCCAGCAGGAGGGATGGCTACACCTTC. It encodes CASRRDGYTF.

This clone has only a few counts. The CDR3 bases are TGTGCCAGCAGTAGAGCACAGAGCTACACCTTC. It codes for CASSRAQSYTF. The V and J genes are TRBV6-2 or TRBV6-3 and TRBJ1-2, with unresolved D. Germline V gene lookup returns CDR1 MNHEY and CDR2 SVGEGT. This CDR3 spans 11 amino acids. Trimming removed 5 bases from V and 9 bases from J, with 10 bases in between.

The V call is TRBV27, the J call TRBJ2-1; 7 bases are a match to TRBD1. Germline values: CDR1 MNHEY, CDR2 SMNVEV (reference sequence). The CDR3 length is 17 residues. With V trimmed by 2 bases and J by 9 bases, 16 bases remained unmatched. The CDR3 DNA reads as TGTGCCAGCAGTTTACCCAGTAGGGGGCCGCGTAGGGGTGAGCAGTTCTTC. Protein: CASSLPSRGPRRGEQFF.

The V and J genes are TRBV9 and TRBJ1-5; tentative D call: TRBD1 (5 bases). Trimming stripped 0 bases from V and 5 bases from J, with 12 bases between. CDR1 is SGDLS and CDR2 is YYNGEE in the germline V gene. The CDR3 is 15 residues long. The DNA for the CDR3 is TGTGCCAGCAGCGTAGGGGGGGGGTTGGATCAGCCCCAGCATTTT. Translating gives CASSVGGGLDQPQHF.

The gene calls are TRBV5-1 and TRBJ1-2; tentatively, D is TRBD1 (6 bases). Germline-derived CDR1 and CDR2 are SGHRS and YFSETQ. The CDR3 runs to 14 residues. V dropped 0 bases and J dropped 3 bases, with 9 bases sitting between them. Written as DNA, the CDR3 is TGCGCCAGCAGCTTGGCCCCAGGGGACTATGGCTACACCTTC. Amino acid sequence: CASSLAPGDYGYTF.

This clone was observed a handful of times. The gene calls are TRBV28 and TRBJ2-7; D may be TRBD1 (6 bases). V was clipped by 5 bases and J by 0 bases, with 20 bases between them. Germline V lookup: CDR1 MDHEN, CDR2 SYDVKM. CDR3 length: 17 amino acids. In DNA form, the CDR3 reads TGTGCCAGCAGTGGAGCCTACAGGGATGTGAGCTCCTACGAGCAGTACGTC. Encoded protein: CASSGAYRDVSSYEQYV.

The V and J genes are TRBV4-3 and TRBJ2-3; TRBD2 is a possible D gene (5 bases). Germline CDR1 LGHNA, CDR2 YSLEER. The CDR3 runs 15 residues. Trimming removed 3 bases at V and 2 bases at J, with 12 bases between. The CDR3 protein is CASSQQAALTDTQYF. CDR3 DNA: TGCGCCAGCAGCCAGCAAGCGGCACTCACAGATACGCAGTATTTT.

The chain recombines TRBV6-6 with TRBJ1-3; 8 bases are shared with TRBD1. This CDR3 comprises 17 residues. With 5 bases clipped from V and 2 bases from J, the junction kept 11 bases outside the gene matches. Germline V gives CDR1 MNHNY, CDR2 SVGAGI (reference sequence). DNA for the CDR3: TGTGCCAGCAGTCTCGGGACAGGCCGAGGTCCTGGAAACACCATATATTTT. Its protein product is CASSLGTGRGPGNTIYF.

This clone showed up just once. The chain couples TRBV4-3 to TRBJ1-4; tentatively, D is TRBD1 (6 bases). V lost 4 bases, J lost 4 bases, and 13 bases lay in between. Germline V CDR1 and CDR2: LGHNA, YSLEER. This CDR3 has 15 amino acids. CDR3 in DNA: TGCGCCAGCAGCCCAACCGGGACATTTAATGAAAAACTGTTTTTT. Translating gives CASSPTGTFNEKLFF.

The chain uses TRBV29-1 and TRBJ1-1, with a possible D match to TRBD1 (6 bases). Germline CDR1 and CDR2: SQVTM and ANQGSEA. The CDR3 consists of 15 residues. The ends were cut back, 0 bases at V and 4 bases at J, with 15 bases in the middle. The CDR3 bases are TGCAGCGTTGAAGACCCGAACCGACAGGTCACTGAAGCTTTCTTT. This gives the protein CSVEDPNRQVTEAFF.

The chain is built from TRBV6-6 and TRBJ2-3; D may be TRBD2 (6 bases). V lost 2 bases and J lost 11, with 11 bases in between. CDR3 length: 12 residues. Germline V lookup: CDR1 MNHNY, CDR2 SVGAGI (reference sequence). The CDR3 spells CASSYPGEEQYF. The CDR3 nucleotides read TGTGCCAGCAGTTACCCGGGAGAAGAGCAGTATTTT.

This rearrangement joins TRBV6-1 to TRBJ1-4; D uncertain. Trimming left V 3 bases short and J 5 bases short, with 10 bases between. The length of the CDR3 is 14 residues. Germline values: CDR1 MNHNS, CDR2 SASEGT. CDR3 protein: CASSDQVRNEKLFF. DNA of the CDR3: TGTGCCAGCAGTGACCAGGTTCGGAATGAAAAACTGTTTTTT.

The chain couples TRBV5-6 to TRBJ1-2, with TRBD1 matching 7 bases. This CDR3 comprises 14 residues. CDR1 and CDR2 from the germline V gene are SGHDT and YYEEEE. The ends lost 0 bases at V and 6 bases at J; junction bases unmatched: 5. Here the CDR3 reads CASSLVAGTDGYTF. The CDR3, as DNA: TGTGCCAGCAGCTTGGTAGCTGGGACAGATGGCTACACCTTC.

A single count supports this clone. This chain joins TRBV19 and TRBJ2-2; TRBD2 matches 12 bases. Germline trimming cut 9 bases from V and 1 base from J; bases unmatched to any gene: 15. CDR1 is LNHDA and CDR2 is SQIVND in the germline V gene (reference sequence). This CDR3 contains 19 residues. CDR3 sequence (DNA): TGTGCCAGCCGGAAAGCCGGGGCTAGCGGGGGGGTGAACACCGGGGAGCTGTTTTTT. This codes for CASRKAGASGGVNTGELFF.

The chain is built from TRBV15 and TRBJ2-1; D might be TRBD1 (5 bases). Germline V gene data show CDR1 as LNHNV and CDR2 as YYDKDF (reference sequence). V shed 3 bases and J shed 9 bases, with 15 bases lying between them. The length of the CDR3 is 14 residues. DNA for the CDR3: TGTGCCACCAGCAGCTCCCCGGCACAGGCTGAGCAGTTCTTC. This codes for CATSSSPAQAEQFF.

This clone turned up a few times. V is TRBV7-8 and J is TRBJ1-1; no definite D call. The CDR3 loop spans 14 amino acids. Trimming shortened V by 1 base and J by 2 bases, and 8 bases separated the two germline ends. Per the germline V gene, CDR1 is SGHVS and CDR2 is FQNEAQ. The CDR3 region is CASSLGAFNTEAFF. In DNA, the CDR3 is TGTGCCAGCAGCTTAGGGGCCTTTAACACTGAAGCTTTCTTT.